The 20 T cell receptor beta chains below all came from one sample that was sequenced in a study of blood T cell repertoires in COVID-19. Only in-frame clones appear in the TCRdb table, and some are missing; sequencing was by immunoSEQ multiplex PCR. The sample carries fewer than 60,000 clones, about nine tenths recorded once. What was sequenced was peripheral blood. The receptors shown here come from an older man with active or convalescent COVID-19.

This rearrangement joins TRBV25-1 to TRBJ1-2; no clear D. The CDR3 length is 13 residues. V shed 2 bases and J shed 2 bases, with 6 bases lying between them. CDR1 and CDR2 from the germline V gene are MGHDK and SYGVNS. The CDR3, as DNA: TGTGCCAGCAGTGAACAGGCCAACTATGGCTACACCTTC. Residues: CASSEQANYGYTF.

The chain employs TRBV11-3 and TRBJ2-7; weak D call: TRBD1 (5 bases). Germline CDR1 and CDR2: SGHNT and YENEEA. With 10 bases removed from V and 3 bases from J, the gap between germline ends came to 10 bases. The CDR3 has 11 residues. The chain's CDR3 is CAIDSIYEQYF. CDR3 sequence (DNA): TGTGCCATCGACAGCATCTACGAGCAGTACTTC.

The CDR3 is CASTGFRTTVDTQYF. CDR3 DNA: TGTGCCAGTACAGGGTTTAGGACAACGGTAGATACGCAGTATTTT. The chain has TRBV19 and TRBJ2-3; weak D call: TRBD1 (5 bases). Germline lookup yields CDR1 LNHDA and CDR2 SQIVND (reference sequence). V was shortened by 7 bases and J by 5 bases, with 19 bases between the two germline ends. The CDR3 is made up of 15 amino acids.

Here the CDR3 reads CASRGQGDQPQHF. CDR3 in DNA: TGTGCCAGCAGGGGACAGGGTGATCAGCCCCAGCATTTT. The chain has TRBV12-3 or TRBV12-4 and TRBJ1-5, with 9 bases fitting TRBD1. Trimming took 6 bases from V and 5 from J; bases not matched to a gene: 2. This CDR3 is built from 13 residues.

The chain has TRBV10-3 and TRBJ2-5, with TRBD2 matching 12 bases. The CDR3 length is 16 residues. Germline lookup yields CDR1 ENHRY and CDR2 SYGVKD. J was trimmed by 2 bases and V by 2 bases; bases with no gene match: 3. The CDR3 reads CAISERLAGVQETQYF. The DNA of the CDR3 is TGTGCCATCAGTGAGAGACTAGCGGGGGTACAAGAGACCCAGTACTTC.

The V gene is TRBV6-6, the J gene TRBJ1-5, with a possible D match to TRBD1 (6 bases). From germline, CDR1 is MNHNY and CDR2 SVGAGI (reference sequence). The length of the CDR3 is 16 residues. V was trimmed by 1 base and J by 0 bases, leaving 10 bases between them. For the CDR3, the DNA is TGTGCCAGCAGTTACTACAGGACAGATAGCAATCAGCCCCAGCATTTT. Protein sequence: CASSYYRTDSNQPQHF.

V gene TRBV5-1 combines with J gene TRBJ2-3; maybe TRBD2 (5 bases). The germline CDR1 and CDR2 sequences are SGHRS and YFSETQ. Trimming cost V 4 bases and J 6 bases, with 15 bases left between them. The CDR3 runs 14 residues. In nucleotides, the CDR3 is TGCGCCAGCAGCCGTTCTCCGGGAAAGGATACGCAGTATTTT. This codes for CASSRSPGKDTQYF. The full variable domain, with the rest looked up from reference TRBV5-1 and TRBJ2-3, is KAGVTQTPRYLIKTRGQQVTLSCSPISGHRSVSWYQQTPGQGLQFLFEYFSETQRNKGNFPGRFSGRQFSNSRSEMNVSTLELGDSALYLCASSRSPGKDTQYFGPGTRLTVL.

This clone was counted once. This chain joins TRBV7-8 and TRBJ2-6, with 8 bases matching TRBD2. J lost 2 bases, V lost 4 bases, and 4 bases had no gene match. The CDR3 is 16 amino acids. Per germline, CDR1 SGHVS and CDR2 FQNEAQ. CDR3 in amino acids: CASSSTGGAGANVLTF. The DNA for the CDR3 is TGTGCCAGCAGCTCGACCGGGGGGGCTGGGGCCAACGTCCTGACTTTC.

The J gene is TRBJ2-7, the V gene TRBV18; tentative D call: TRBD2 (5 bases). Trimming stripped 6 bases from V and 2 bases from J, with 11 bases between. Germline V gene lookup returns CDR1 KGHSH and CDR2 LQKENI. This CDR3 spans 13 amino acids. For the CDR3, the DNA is TGTGCCAGCTCTCGGGGAGAGCCCTACGAGCAGTACTTC. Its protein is CASSRGEPYEQYF.

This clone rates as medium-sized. The CDR3 DNA reads as TGTGCCAGCAGTTACTCGCCTAGCGGAATCTACGAGCAGTACTTC. It is translated as CASSYSPSGIYEQYF. This chain links TRBV6-2 or TRBV6-3 with TRBJ2-7; TRBD2 matches at 7 bases. In germline, CDR1 is MNHEY, CDR2 SVGEGT. The J segment lost 3 bases and the V segment lost 0 bases, leaving 5 bases of the junction unmatched. CDR3 length: 15 residues.

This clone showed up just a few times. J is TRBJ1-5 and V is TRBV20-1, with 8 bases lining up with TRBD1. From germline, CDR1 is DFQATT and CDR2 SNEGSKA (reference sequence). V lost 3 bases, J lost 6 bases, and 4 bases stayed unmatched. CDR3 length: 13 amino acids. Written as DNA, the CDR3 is TGCAGTGCTAGTCAAGGGACAGGTCAGCCCCAGCATTTT. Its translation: CSASQGTGQPQHF.

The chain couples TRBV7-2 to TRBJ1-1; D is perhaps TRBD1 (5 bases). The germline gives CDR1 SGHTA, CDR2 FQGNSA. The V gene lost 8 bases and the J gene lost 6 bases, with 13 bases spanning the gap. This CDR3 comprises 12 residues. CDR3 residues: CASGGLPAEAFF. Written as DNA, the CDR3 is TGTGCCAGCGGGGGGTTACCCGCTGAAGCTTTCTTT.

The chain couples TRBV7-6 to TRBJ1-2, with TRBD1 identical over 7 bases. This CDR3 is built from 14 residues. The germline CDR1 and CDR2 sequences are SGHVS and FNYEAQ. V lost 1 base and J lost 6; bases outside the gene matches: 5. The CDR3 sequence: CASSLDAGGDGYTF. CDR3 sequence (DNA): TGTGCCAGCAGCTTAGACGCAGGGGGTGATGGCTACACCTTC.

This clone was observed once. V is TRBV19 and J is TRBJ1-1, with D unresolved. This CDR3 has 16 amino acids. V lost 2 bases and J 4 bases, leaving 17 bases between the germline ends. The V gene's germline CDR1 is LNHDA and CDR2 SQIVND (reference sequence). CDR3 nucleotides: TGTGCCAGTAGTATATCTGCTCAGAGAACGGGCACTGAAGCTTTCTTT. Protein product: CASSISAQRTGTEAFF.

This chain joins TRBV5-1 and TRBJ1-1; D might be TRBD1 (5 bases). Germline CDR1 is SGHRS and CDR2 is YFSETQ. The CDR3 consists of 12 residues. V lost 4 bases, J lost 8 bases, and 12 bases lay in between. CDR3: CASSQDMREAFF. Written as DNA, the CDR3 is TGCGCCAGCAGCCAGGACATGAGGGAAGCTTTCTTT.

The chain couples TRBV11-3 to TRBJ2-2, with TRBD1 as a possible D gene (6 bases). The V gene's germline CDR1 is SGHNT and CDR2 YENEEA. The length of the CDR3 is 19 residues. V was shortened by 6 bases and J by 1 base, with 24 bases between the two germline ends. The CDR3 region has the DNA TGTGCCAGCAGTTTCATGGCGGGCACAGGGAGAGGGAACACCGGGGAGCTGTTTTTT. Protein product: CASSFMAGTGRGNTGELFF.

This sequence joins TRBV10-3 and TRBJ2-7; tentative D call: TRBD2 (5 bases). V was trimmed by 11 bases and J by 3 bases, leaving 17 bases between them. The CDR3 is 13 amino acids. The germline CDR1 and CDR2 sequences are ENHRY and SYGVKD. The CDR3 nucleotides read TGTGCCTCCGGACTGTTAGAAGGCTACGAGCAGTACTTC. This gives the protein CASGLLEGYEQYF.

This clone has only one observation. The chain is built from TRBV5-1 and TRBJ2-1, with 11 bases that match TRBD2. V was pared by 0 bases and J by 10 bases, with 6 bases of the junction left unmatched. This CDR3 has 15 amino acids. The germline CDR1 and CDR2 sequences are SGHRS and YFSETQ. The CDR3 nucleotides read TGCGCCAGCAGCTTGGTTACTAGCGGGAGAGGGGAGCAGTTCTTC. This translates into CASSLVTSGRGEQFF.

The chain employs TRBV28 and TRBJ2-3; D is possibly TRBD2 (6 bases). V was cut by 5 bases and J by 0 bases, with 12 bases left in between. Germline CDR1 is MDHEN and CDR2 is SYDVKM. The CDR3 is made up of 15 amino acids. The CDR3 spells CASSLPGDSTDTQYF. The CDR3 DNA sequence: TGTGCCAGCAGTCTCCCGGGGGATAGCACAGATACGCAGTATTTT.

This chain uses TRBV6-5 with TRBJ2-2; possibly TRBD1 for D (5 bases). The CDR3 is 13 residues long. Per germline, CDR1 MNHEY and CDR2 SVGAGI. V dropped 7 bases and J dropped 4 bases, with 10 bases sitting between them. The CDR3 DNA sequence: TGTGCCAGCATAAGGGGTGGCACCGGGGAGCTGTTTTTT. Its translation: CASIRGGTGELFF.